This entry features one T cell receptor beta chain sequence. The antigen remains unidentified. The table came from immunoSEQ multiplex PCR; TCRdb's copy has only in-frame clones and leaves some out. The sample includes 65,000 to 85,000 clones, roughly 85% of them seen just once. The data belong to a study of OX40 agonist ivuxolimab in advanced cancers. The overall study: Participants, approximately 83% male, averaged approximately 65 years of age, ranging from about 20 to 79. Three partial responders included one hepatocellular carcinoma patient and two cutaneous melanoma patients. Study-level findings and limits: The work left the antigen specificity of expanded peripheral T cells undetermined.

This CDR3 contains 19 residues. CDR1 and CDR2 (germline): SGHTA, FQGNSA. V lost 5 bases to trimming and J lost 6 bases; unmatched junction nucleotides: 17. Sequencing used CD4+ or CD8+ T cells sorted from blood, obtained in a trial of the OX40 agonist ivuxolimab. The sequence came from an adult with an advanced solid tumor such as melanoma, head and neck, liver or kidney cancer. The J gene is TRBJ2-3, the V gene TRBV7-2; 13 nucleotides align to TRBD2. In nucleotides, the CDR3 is TGTGCCAGCAGCCCGCCCCCCCGCGGACTAGCGGGAGCGACGGATACGCAGTATTTT. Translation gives CASSPPPRGLAGATDTQYF. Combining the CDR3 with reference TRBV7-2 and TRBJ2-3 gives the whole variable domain GAGVSQSPSNKVTEKGKDVELRCDPISGHTALYWYRQSLGQGLEFLIYFQGNSAPDKSGLPSDRFSAERTGGSVSTLTIQRTQQEDSAVYLCASSPPPRGLAGATDTQYFGPGTRLTVL.